This T cell receptor (beta chain) was captured by sequencing in a study of naive CD8 T cells in extremely preterm neonates (dated by TCRdb to the late 2010s). For the wider study: The age range of the adult participants is stated as 25-50 years in the abstract but as 20-50 years in the methods. TCRbeta CDR3 repertoires of sorted naive CD8+ T cells were compared across four age groups: extremely preterm neonates, term neonates, young children and adults. General findings and caveats noted by the study authors: The proportion of shared CDR3 nucleotide sequences was higher in preterm neonates (approximately 2.5%) than in term neonates (around 0.4%), young children (0.03%) and adults (approximately 0.01%). Preterm neonates had significantly lower iChao1 richness than all other age groups (p < 0.05) and an even clone distribution, indicating a less rich repertoire. A small sample size and variable productive template counts among preterm samples were noted by the authors as limitations. Compared with the older groups, preterm CDR3s were shorter and closer to germline, carrying fewer N additions and showing less junctional trimming. To track T cell development within individuals, the authors urged prospective longitudinal studies of preterm and term neonates.

As for this clone: The antigen it binds to is not known. No much larger clone is present one base from it, and per-base qualities are unavailable.

TCRbeta CDR3 regions were amplified from genomic DNA by a two-step, bias-controlled multiplex PCR. The multiplex PCR used primers specific for every TRBV and TRBJ gene segment. The immunoSEQ Assay was used to generate the TCRbeta repertoire data. The authors' pipeline ran thus. A relative-frequency ratio and a modified nearest-neighbor algorithm were applied to filter and cluster reads so that closely related sequences were merged. IMGT annotation was followed for the assignment of V, D and J genes to CDR3 sequences. Template counts were normalized for PCR amplification bias and quantified against synthetic TCR CDR3 analog sequences. Only unique productive sequences, defined as in-frame CDR3 sequences without stop codons, were included in the analyses. Clonality, defined as 1 minus Pielou's evenness, and iChao1 richness were computed with the immunoSEQ Analyzer software. Depending on the Shapiro-Wilk normality results, either Student's t-test or a non-parametric test was run in JMP for statistical testing. TCRdb carries this immuneACCESS record with in-frame sequences only. Its versions omit some clonotypes, under half of them owing to an unresolved V gene in the studies checked, with the rest unexplained. V and J calls and clone size are those listed in that table; D and trimming were worked out from the DNA. The sample includes about 7,100 clones, with 98% observed a single time. 0.3% to 0.35% of the sample is in the top ten clones.

Peripheral blood was donated by five healthy children aged roughly 16-56 months who were having elective routine surgery, plus five healthy nonsmoking adults. A FACSAria III cell sorter was used to sort live, Annexin V-negative naive CD8+ T cells (CD3+CD8+CD45RA+CCR7+). Per sample, between roughly 19,000 and 100,000 naive CD8+ T cells were obtained by sorting. Ficoll-Paque density gradient centrifugation of diluted blood was used to isolate mononuclear cells. Before sorting, mononuclear cells were cryopreserved in around 10% DMSO with 90% FBS and kept in long-term storage at -150 degrees C. Thawed cells were stained with Annexin V and antibodies against CD3, CD8, CCR7 and CD45RA. Genomic DNA was extracted from snap-frozen sorted cell pellets with the DNeasy Blood and Tissue Kit. CDR1 and CDR2 were assigned from the germline V gene (reference sequence) as LNHDA and SQIVND. The trim is 2 bases for V and 4 bases for J, with a gap of 9 bases between the germline ends. There are 14 amino acids in the CDR3, from cysteine to phenylalanine inclusive. The entry retains the CDR3 DNA only, 42 bases that are in frame from base 1.

This sequence originates from a human donor in good health. Source material: naive CD8+ T cells from blood. This chain is built from TRBV19 and TRBJ1-5; tentative D gene TRBD1, with 5 bases matching. The CDR3 amino acid sequence is: CASSINQGNQPQHF. In nucleotides, the sequence is TGTGCCAGTAGTATAAATCAGGGAAATCAGCCCCAGCATTTT.